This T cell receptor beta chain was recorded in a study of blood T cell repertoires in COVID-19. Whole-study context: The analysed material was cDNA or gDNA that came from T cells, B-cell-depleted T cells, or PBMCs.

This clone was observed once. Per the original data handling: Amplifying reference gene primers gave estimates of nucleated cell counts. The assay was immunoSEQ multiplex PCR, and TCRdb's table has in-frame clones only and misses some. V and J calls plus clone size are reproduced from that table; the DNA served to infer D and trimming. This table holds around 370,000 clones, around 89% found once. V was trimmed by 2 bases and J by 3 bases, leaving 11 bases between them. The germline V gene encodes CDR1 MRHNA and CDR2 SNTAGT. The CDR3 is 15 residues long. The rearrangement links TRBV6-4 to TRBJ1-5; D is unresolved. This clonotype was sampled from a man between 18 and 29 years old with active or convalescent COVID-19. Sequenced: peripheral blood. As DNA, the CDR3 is TGTGCCAGCAGTGACGAAGCAGGCACCAATCAGCCCCAGCATTTT. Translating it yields CASSDEAGTNQPQHF.